This TCR beta chain was retrieved from a study of early T cells in non-severe SARS-CoV-2 infection. Study outcomes and limitations: CD4 and private specificities were missed by VDJdb matching, which favored anti-spike CD8 responses.

Individual cDNA molecules received unique molecular identifiers. MiXCR, run by TCRdb on the 5' RACE reads, gives a single entry per CDR3 protein. The table lists 100,000 to 150,000 distinct CDR3 sequences, more than 12% of them singletons. A word on this clonotype: What it binds is unknown.

This CDR3 contains 15 residues. Germline V gene lookup returns CDR1 SGHNT and CDR2 YYREEE (reference sequence). Germline trimming cut 3 bases from V and 4 bases from J; bases unmatched to any gene: 5. Input material: whole blood. This TCR was recovered from an adult who was a healthcare worker with PCR-confirmed SARS-CoV-2 infection or an uninfected control (not recorded which). The chain links TRBV5-4 to TRBJ2-1, with 9 nucleotides matching TRBD1. The CDR3 here is CASSSGTGLYNEQFF. The CDR3 DNA reads as TGTGCCAGCAGCTCCGGGACAGGGTTATACAATGAGCAGTTCTTC.